These 23 T cell receptor beta chains came from one sample sequenced in a study of OX40 agonist ivuxolimab in advanced cancers. Here immunoSEQ multiplex PCR was the method, and the copy in TCRdb shows in-frame clones only, minus some. The table shows approximately 60,000 clones, with around three quarters occurring only once. Here the sequenced sample was CD4+ or CD8+ T cells sorted from blood, taken in a trial of the OX40 agonist ivuxolimab. Receptor source: an adult with an advanced solid tumor such as melanoma, head and neck, liver or kidney cancer.

The J gene is TRBJ1-1, the V gene TRBV2; 7 bases line up with TRBD1. The CDR3 runs 17 residues. Germline CDR1 and CDR2: SNHLY and FYNNEI. With V trimmed by 1 base and J by 8 bases, 16 bases remained unmatched. CDR3: CASSEVRATGTNSEAFF. In DNA, the CDR3 is TGTGCCAGCAGTGAAGTTCGGGCGACAGGGACTAATTCCGAAGCTTTCTTT.

V usage is TRBV2 and J usage is TRBJ2-1; D is uncertain. CDR3 length equals 10 residues. Germline V gene data show CDR1 as SNHLY and CDR2 as FYNNEI. Trimming cost V 8 bases and J 12 bases, with 11 bases left between them. The CDR3 DNA follows: TGTGCCAGCCTTTTTGGGCGGCAGTTCTTC. It is translated as CASLFGRQFF.

The CDR3 here is CASSPPGAGSQPQHF. The CDR3 bases are TGTGCCAGCAGCCCGCCGGGGGCTGGGAGTCAGCCCCAGCATTTT. The chain recombines TRBV7-8 with TRBJ1-5, with D possibly matching TRBD1 (6 bases). CDR1 SGHVS and CDR2 FQNEAQ come from the germline V gene. CDR3 length equals 15 residues. Trimming left V 5 bases short and J 6 bases short, with 17 bases between.

This clone was seen just once. The genes are TRBV6-5 and TRBJ2-1; a weak D match, TRBD2 (5 bases). Trimming pared 11 bases from V and 0 bases from J, leaving 11 bases between. The CDR3 extends over 13 amino acids. Germline V lookup: CDR1 MNHEY, CDR2 SVGAGI. In nucleotides, the CDR3 is TGTGCCGTCCGGAGGAGCTCCTACAATGAGCAGTTCTTC. This codes for CAVRRSSYNEQFF.

This clone was seen once. V usage is TRBV18 and J usage is TRBJ2-6; TRBD2 matches 7 bases. Germline CDR1 and CDR2: KGHSH and LQKENI. The CDR3 runs 16 residues. V lost 3 bases and J lost 0; bases outside the gene matches: 2. CDR3 nucleotides: TGTGCCAGCTCACCTTCGGGGGGCTCTGGGGCCAACGTCCTGACTTTC. Its translation is CASSPSGGSGANVLTF.

V usage is TRBV5-1 and J usage is TRBJ2-4; D unresolved. The CDR3 loop spans 14 amino acids. Per germline, CDR1 SGHRS and CDR2 YFSETQ. V lost 3 bases to trimming and J lost 3 bases, with 10 bases between them. The CDR3, as DNA: TGCGCCAGCAGCTCCTCCCTCGGCAAAAACATTCAGTACTTC. It codes for CASSSSLGKNIQYF. The full variable domain, in which reference TRBV5-1 and TRBJ2-4 provide the parts outside the CDR3, is KAGVTQTPRYLIKTRGQQVTLSCSPISGHRSVSWYQQTPGQGLQFLFEYFSETQRNKGNFPGRFSGRQFSNSRSEMNVSTLELGDSALYLCASSSSLGKNIQYFGAGTRLSVL.

The chain is built from TRBV6-5 and TRBJ2-7; 7 bases match TRBD1. The CDR3 sequence is 15 residues long. CDR1 is MNHEY, CDR2 SVGAGI, per germline. Germline trimming cut 0 bases from V and 2 bases from J; bases unmatched to any gene: 4. CDR3 loop: CASSYSRDSPYEQYF. CDR3 nucleotide sequence: TGTGCCAGCAGTTACTCGAGGGACAGCCCCTACGAGCAGTACTTC.

The chain carries TRBV5-1 and TRBJ2-1; weak D call: TRBD2 (7 bases). V was trimmed by 4 bases and J by 7 bases, leaving 18 bases between them. The germline V gene encodes CDR1 SGHRS and CDR2 YFSETQ. The CDR3 contains 15 residues. Here the CDR3 reads CASSRGGDPGNEQFF. The CDR3 coding sequence is TGCGCCAGCAGCCGAGGGGGGGACCCCGGGAATGAGCAGTTCTTC.

The rearrangement links TRBV5-5 to TRBJ2-1; TRBD1 is a possible D gene (5 bases). The length of the CDR3 is 13 residues. V was shortened by 4 bases and J by 3 bases, with 8 bases between the two germline ends. Germline V gene data show CDR1 as SGHKS and CDR2 as YYEKEE (reference sequence). CDR3 protein: CASSPGHYNEQFF. The CDR3 region has the DNA TGTGCCAGCAGCCCCGGACACTACAATGAGCAGTTCTTC.

V gene TRBV5-1 combines with J gene TRBJ2-6; 12 positions match TRBD1. The CDR3 is 19 residues long. The J segment lost 3 bases and the V segment lost 3 bases, leaving 10 bases of the junction unmatched. Looked up from germline, CDR1 is SGHRS and CDR2 is YFSETQ. CDR3 sequence (DNA): TGCGCCAGCAGCTCCCCGCCCGGGACAGGGGGCGTTGGGGCCAACGTCCTGACTTTC. Its protein product is CASSSPPGTGGVGANVLTF.

This chain joins TRBV25-1 and TRBJ1-2; no clear D. This CDR3 is 13 amino acids long. The germline V and J ends were trimmed by 2 bases and 2 bases, with 6 bases remaining between them. Germline-derived CDR1 and CDR2 are MGHDK and SYGVNS. The CDR3 bases are TGTGCCAGCAGTGAAAACAGAAACTATGGCTACACCTTC. Translation: CASSENRNYGYTF.

CDR3 sequence reads: CASSRTANSPLHF. CDR3 nucleotides: TGTGCCAGCAGTAGGACAGCTAATTCACCCCTCCACTTT. The chain employs TRBV28 and TRBJ1-6, with D perhaps matching TRBD1 (6 bases). Germline CDR1 reads MDHEN; CDR2 reads SYDVKM. V was shortened by 5 bases and J by 6 bases, with 8 bases between the two germline ends. The CDR3 extends over 13 amino acids.

The V gene is TRBV18, the J gene TRBJ1-1; D is undetermined. Germline assignment: CDR1 KGHSH and CDR2 LQKENI. V shed 1 base and J shed 1 base, with 4 bases lying between them. The CDR3 extends over 13 amino acids. The CDR3 reads CASSPQGNTEAFF. The CDR3, as DNA: TGTGCCAGCTCACCACAGGGGAACACTGAAGCTTTCTTT.

This clone has only a few counts. The chain has TRBV10-1 and TRBJ1-1; the D gene is possibly TRBD1 (5 bases). Germline values: CDR1 WNHNN, CDR2 SYGVQD (reference sequence). V lost 4 bases and J 3 bases, leaving 9 bases between the germline ends. The CDR3 runs to 13 residues. The CDR3 coding sequence is TGCGCCAGCAGTGGCGACAGATACACTGAAGCTTTCTTT. This translates into CASSGDRYTEAFF.

This clone has just a few counts. The V gene is TRBV10-3, the J gene TRBJ2-7; tentative D call: TRBD1 (5 bases). There are 14 residues in the CDR3. The V and J ends lost 3 bases and 5 bases respectively, with 14 bases between them. The germline gives CDR1 ENHRY, CDR2 SYGVKD. The CDR3, as DNA: TGTGCCATCAGTGAAAGGGGCTCGCGAGACGAGCAGTACTTC. It codes for CAISERGSRDEQYF.

The chain couples TRBV6-5 to TRBJ2-3; D gene unclear. Trimming left V 0 bases short and J 0 bases short, with 4 bases between. In germline, CDR1 is MNHEY, CDR2 SVGAGI. This CDR3 comprises 14 residues. The CDR3 loop reads CASSYSLSTDTQYF. In nucleotides, the CDR3 is TGTGCCAGCAGTTACTCGCTGAGCACAGATACGCAGTATTTT.

The chain is built from TRBV27 and TRBJ1-4; tentatively, D is TRBD1 (5 bases). The V gene lost 5 bases and the J gene lost 0 bases, with 13 bases spanning the gap. The CDR3 extends over 16 amino acids. The germline gives CDR1 MNHEY, CDR2 SMNVEV (reference sequence). This CDR3 reads CASSLSGVATNEKLFF. The CDR3 DNA sequence: TGTGCCAGCAGTCTCTCGGGGGTCGCAACTAATGAAAAACTGTTTTTT. Full variable domain (rest looked up from reference TRBV27 and TRBJ1-4): EAQVTQNPRYLITVTGKKLTVTCSQNMNHEYMSWYRQDPGLGLRQIYYSMNVEVTDKGDVPEGYKVSRKEKRNFPLILESPSPNQTSLYFCASSLSGVATNEKLFFGSGTQLSVL.

This sequence joins TRBV5-1 and TRBJ2-7; the D call may be TRBD1 or TRBD2 (5 bases each). The V end lost 6 bases, the J end lost 2 bases, and 15 bases lay between the germline ends. CDR1 and CDR2 from the germline V gene are SGHRS and YFSETQ. There are 14 residues in the CDR3. Here the CDR3 DNA reads TGCGCCAGCAAGGGGCAGGGAGCCGCCTACGAGCAGTACTTC. It yields the protein CASKGQGAAYEQYF.

The V call is TRBV7-3, the J call TRBJ2-2; perhaps TRBD2 as D (6 bases). The CDR3 spans 15 residues. Germline assignment: CDR1 SGHTA and CDR2 FQGTGA. The germline V and J ends were trimmed by 5 bases and 6 bases, with 16 bases remaining between them. CDR3 residues: CASSPRLESSGELFF. The DNA of the CDR3 is TGTGCCAGCAGCCCTCGACTAGAAAGCTCCGGGGAGCTGTTTTTT.

This clone is medium-sized in the sample. The chain links TRBV19 to TRBJ2-5, with TRBD2 matching over 7 bases. This CDR3 contains 14 residues. V lost 0 bases, J lost 6 bases, and 4 bases stayed unmatched. Germline V gene lookup returns CDR1 LNHDA and CDR2 SQIVND (reference sequence). The CDR3 sequence is CASSIEGGIQTQYF. CDR3 sequence (DNA): TGTGCCAGTAGTATAGAGGGAGGGATTCAGACCCAGTACTTC.

V is TRBV5-5 and J is TRBJ2-2; D is unclear. With 4 bases removed from V and 0 bases from J, the gap between germline ends came to 25 bases. Per germline, CDR1 SGHKS and CDR2 YYEKEE (reference sequence). The CDR3 consists of 20 residues. The CDR3 spells CASSLGPPGKKNPNTGELFF. The CDR3 DNA follows: TGTGCCAGCAGCCTGGGCCCTCCCGGAAAGAAAAACCCGAACACCGGGGAGCTGTTTTTT.

The table lists this clone with a few counts. The J gene is TRBJ1-2, the V gene TRBV5-1, with 12 bases that match TRBD1. Germline V lookup: CDR1 SGHRS, CDR2 YFSETQ. J lost 4 bases, V lost 0 bases, and 1 base had no gene match. The CDR3 has 15 residues. In nucleotides, the CDR3 is TGCGCCAGCAGCTTGGGGGACAGGGGGCCCTATGGCTACACCTTC. Amino acids: CASSLGDRGPYGYTF.

The V gene is TRBV6-6, the J gene TRBJ2-5; the D gene could be TRBD1 or TRBD2 (5 bases each). This CDR3 is 15 amino acids long. The V gene lost 5 bases and the J gene lost 5 bases, with 18 bases spanning the gap. Germline V gene data show CDR1 as MNHNY and CDR2 as SVGAGI (reference sequence). As DNA, the CDR3 is TGTGCCAGCAGTCCCCCGAGGGACGTCTGGGAGACCCAGTACTTC. Translating it yields CASSPPRDVWETQYF.